The T cell receptor beta chain described here comes from a study of T cell repertoires in cytomegalovirus infection. Looking at the study overall: Based on public TCR beta signatures, there were indications of CMV infection and of a matching HLA type. Study-wide findings and caveats: Clonotypes of TCR beta that were HLA-C-restricted and CMV-specific dominated the ex vivo response.

Each CDR3 protein gets one entry after TCRdb re-called the reads with MiXCR. Seen here are a few hundred thousand distinct CDR3 sequences, roughly an eighth observed once, and the top ten hold 8.5% to 9%. The CDR3 runs to 16 residues. The trim removed 1 base at V and 7 bases at J, leaving 9 bases unmatched. Germline loops: CDR1 LNHNV, CDR2 YYDKDF (reference sequence). This clonotype was recorded many times. Antigen unknown. The chain couples TRBV15 to TRBJ1-5, with TRBD1 matching over 8 bases. Sequencing input: PBMCs. The sequence was collected from a human donor in good health (CMV status not recorded). Some clones in this sample may be carry-over from other donors' samples. The CDR3 DNA sequence: TGTGCCACCAGCAGAGTCGGGCAGGGGGCGAGGCAGCCCCAGCATTTT. This codes for CATSRVGQGARQPQHF.